This T cell receptor beta chain was found in a study of blood T cells in healthy people across ages. Then a second PCR, running about 6 to 12 cycles, was carried out with a sample-barcoded 5' primer and a J-beta primer mix. TCRdb redid the calling of the 5' RACE reads with MiXCR, one entry per CDR3 protein. The sample includes 650,000 to 1,000,000 distinct CDR3 sequences, around 34% of them seen just once. This CDR3 contains 13 residues. Germline CDR1 reads SGHRS; CDR2 reads YFSETQ. This clonotype appeared a single time. At one boundary the junction diverges from the germline segment, which might be a read error.

This rearrangement joins TRBV5-1 to TRBJ1-1, with 8 bases lining up with TRBD1. What was sequenced was blood. The clonotype was recovered from a man aged 18 to 30 in good health. The CDR3 DNA is TGCGCCACCAAAGACAGGGGAGACACTGAAGCTCTCTTT. Protein: CATKDRGDTEALF.